A single sample is the source of the 22 T cell receptor beta chains below, sequenced in a study of Graves' ophthalmopathy and Graves' hyperthyroidism. RNA transcripts served as template for amplifying TCR beta CDR3 sequences. First-round RT-PCR with HTBI primers preceded a second-round multiplex PCR. From the multiplex PCR reads, TCRdb called clonotypes with MiXCR, one entry per CDR3 protein. Of around 1.1 million distinct CDR3 sequences detected, roughly 35% appear once; the ten largest clones hold over 8.5%. The sequenced sample was peripheral blood or thyroid tissue (not recorded which). All receptors derive from an adult man with Graves' hyperthyroidism.

V is TRBV29-1 and J is TRBJ1-1, with unresolved D. The CDR3 runs to 13 residues. V lost 8 bases to trimming and J lost 1 base, with 14 bases between them. Germline lookup yields CDR1 SQVTM and CDR2 ANQGSEA. The CDR3 reads CSPKPTANTEAFF. The CDR3 nucleotides are TGCAGCCCCAAACCGACGGCGAACACTGAAGCTTTCTTT.

This clonotype was found many times. The rearrangement joins TRBV20-1 to TRBJ2-7; TRBD2 matches at 7 bases. V shed 3 bases, J shed 2 bases, and the junction held 7 bases outside the gene matches. The CDR3 has 14 residues. CDR1 and CDR2 (germline): DFQATT, SNEGSKA (reference sequence). CDR3 bases: TGCAGTGCTAGTTCCAGCGGGGTAACCTACGAGCAGTACTTC. This gives the protein CSASSSGVTYEQYF.

The sample holds a few counts of this clonotype. The chain couples TRBV24-1 to TRBJ2-2; D call uncertain. The CDR3 has 14 residues. V lost 4 bases, J lost 8 bases, and 13 bases lay in between. The V gene's germline CDR1 is KGHDR and CDR2 SFDVKD. This CDR3 is CATSDPTVTGELFF. In DNA form, the CDR3 reads TGTGCCACCAGTGACCCGACCGTTACTGGGGAGCTGTTTTTT.

The V gene is TRBV20-1, the J gene TRBJ2-5; 12 nucleotides line up with TRBD2. The length of the CDR3 is 17 residues. Germline V gene lookup returns CDR1 DFQATT and CDR2 SNEGSKA (reference sequence). After removal of 2 bases from V and 1 base from J, the junction contained 8 bases not matched to a gene. CDR3: CSARLAGGQAIQETQYF. The CDR3, as DNA: TGCAGTGCTAGACTAGCGGGGGGGCAGGCGATCCAAGAGACCCAGTACTTC.

As regards this clonotype: This clone may be a read error of a much larger clone one base away. The CDR3 carries no conserved terminal phenylalanine or tryptophan, so it likely arises from a read error. V and J are TRBV11-2 and TRBJ1-1; D unresolved. CDR1 SGHAT and CDR2 FQNNGV come from the germline V gene. V was pared by 5 bases and J by 1 base, with 8 bases between. This CDR3 comprises 13 residues. DNA for the CDR3: TGTGCCAGCAGCCCTAGGAAGAACACTGAAGCTTTCCTT. Its translation: CASSPRKNTEAFL.

The sample holds many counts of this clonotype. This chain links TRBV7-8 with TRBJ1-1, with TRBD1 as a possible D gene (5 bases). The CDR3 extends over 14 amino acids. The germline V gene has CDR1 SGHVS and CDR2 FQNEAQ. V was clipped by 5 bases and J by 5 bases, with 15 bases between them. This CDR3 is CASSHTGGGTEAFF. The DNA of the CDR3 is TGTGCCAGCAGCCATACAGGTGGGGGAACTGAAGCTTTCTTT.

In this sample, this clonotype turned up a few times. The chain is built from TRBV4-1 and TRBJ2-7, with D uncertain. The CDR3 loop spans 15 amino acids. Germline V gene data show CDR1 as MGHRA and CDR2 as YSYEKL. V lost 1 base to trimming and J lost 3 bases, with 13 bases between them. CDR3 in DNA: TGCGCCAGCAGCCAAGTTACCTTGCGAGACTACGAGCAGTACTTC. Its protein is CASSQVTLRDYEQYF.

V is TRBV29-1 and J is TRBJ2-7; D not certain. Trimming took off 1 base at V and 2 bases at J, with 9 bases between the two ends. The CDR3 has 13 amino acids. Per germline, CDR1 SQVTM and CDR2 ANQGSEA. The CDR3 here is CSVEGWATYEQYF. In DNA form, the CDR3 reads TGCAGCGTTGAAGGGTGGGCAACCTACGAGCAGTACTTC.

A note on this clonotype: Mismatch with germline at one junction end may stem from a read error. This chain joins TRBV7-7 and TRBJ2-2; D is perhaps TRBD2 (5 bases). Germline CDR1 SSHAT, CDR2 FNYEAQ (reference sequence). The CDR3 length is 16 residues. CDR3 nucleotides: TGTGCTAGCAGCCCCCAAGCAGTTGGGGAGACCGGGGAGCTGTTTTTT. This translates into CASSPQAVGETGELFF.

Comments on this clonotype: An end of the junction differs from the germline gene, which may be a read error. V usage is TRBV20-1 and J usage is TRBJ2-7; 12 bases are a match to TRBD2. Germline CDR1 and CDR2: DFQATT and SNEGSKA (reference sequence). The CDR3 loop spans 12 amino acids. The CDR3 DNA sequence: TGCAGTGCCATCCTAGCGGGAGGGCCTAGTGGCTTC. Translated: CSAILAGGPSGF.

This clonotype was detected only a few times. This chain uses TRBV5-6 with TRBJ2-2, with 9 bases lining up with TRBD2. Germline assignment: CDR1 SGHDT and CDR2 YYEEEE. The CDR3 totals 17 residues. Germline trimming cut 1 base from V and 1 base from J; bases unmatched to any gene: 5. The CDR3 here is CASSLIASGMNTGELFF. The CDR3, as DNA: TGTGCCAGCAGCTTGATCGCTAGCGGGATGAACACCGGGGAGCTGTTTTTT.

This clonotype was seen a few times. The chain carries TRBV6-2 or TRBV6-3 and TRBJ1-5; TRBD1 might be the D (6 bases). Between the trimmed V and J ends, which lost 1 base and 7 bases, there was a span of 8 bases. CDR1 is MNHEY, CDR2 SVGEGT, per germline. This CDR3 is built from 13 residues. This chain's CDR3 is CASSYYREQPQHF. DNA for the CDR3: TGTGCCAGCAGTTACTACAGGGAACAGCCCCAGCATTTT.

This clonotype appeared many times. The chain links TRBV7-6 to TRBJ1-2; the D gene is possibly TRBD1 (6 bases). V lost 1 base and J lost 3, with 12 bases in between. CDR1 and CDR2 from the germline V gene are SGHVS and FNYEAQ. The CDR3 has 15 residues. The CDR3 region is CASSLGGGADYGYTF. Written as DNA, the CDR3 is TGTGCCAGCAGCTTAGGGGGGGGCGCCGACTATGGCTACACCTTC. The full variable domain, completed using reference TRBV7-6 and TRBJ1-2, is GAGVSQSPRYKVTKRGQDVALRCDPISGHVSLYWYRQALGQGPEFLTYFNYEAQQDKSGLPNDRFSAERPEGSISTLTIQRTEQRDSAMYRCASSLGGGADYGYTFGSGTRLTVV.

Many counts were recorded for this clonotype. The rearrangement links TRBV20-1 to TRBJ1-1, with TRBD1 as a possible D gene (6 bases). Germline V gives CDR1 DFQATT, CDR2 SNEGSKA (reference sequence). CDR3 size: 15 residues. The ends were cut back, 5 bases at V and 1 base at J, with 17 bases in the middle. CDR3 amino acids: CSAGGGGSSNTEAFF. CDR3 in DNA: TGCAGTGCTGGTGGAGGGGGAAGTTCGAACACTGAAGCTTTCTTT.

This chain joins TRBV30 and TRBJ1-1, with 7 bases aligning to TRBD1. Germline V gene lookup returns CDR1 GTSNPN and CDR2 SVGIG (reference sequence). This CDR3 comprises 16 residues. The junction had 11 bases not matched to a gene; V was cut back by 1 base and J by 3 bases. CDR3: CAWSAYKNTGDTEAFF. CDR3 nucleotides: TGTGCCTGGAGTGCGTATAAAAACACAGGGGACACTGAAGCTTTCTTT.

The chain recombines TRBV20-1 with TRBJ1-5; 8 bases are shared with TRBD1. V lost 5 bases to trimming and J lost 2 bases; unmatched junction nucleotides: 5. CDR3 length: 14 residues. From germline, CDR1 is DFQATT and CDR2 SNEGSKA (reference sequence). CDR3 region: CSADRGPGNQPQHF. Written as DNA, the CDR3 is TGCAGTGCTGACAGGGGCCCAGGCAATCAGCCCCAGCATTTT.

The chain is built from TRBV10-3 and TRBJ2-7; D possibly matches TRBD1 or TRBD2 (5 bases each). The germline CDR1 and CDR2 sequences are ENHRY and SYGVKD. V dropped 10 bases and J dropped 5 bases, with 18 bases sitting between them. This CDR3 region has 13 residues. The CDR3 sequence is CASSRPPGHEQYF. As DNA, the CDR3 is TGTGCCAGCAGCCGACCCCCGGGGCACGAGCAGTACTTC.

This chain links TRBV29-1 with TRBJ2-5; D might be TRBD2 (6 bases). Per germline, CDR1 SQVTM and CDR2 ANQGSEA. The CDR3 has 13 residues. The CDR3 here is CTYRDRDLVTQYF. In nucleotides, the CDR3 is TGCACCTATCGGGACCGGGACTTGGTGACCCAGTACTTC.

The chain carries TRBV4-3 and TRBJ1-1; D is undetermined. CDR1 and CDR2 (germline): LGHNA, YSLEER. This CDR3 region has 13 residues. V was cut by 3 bases and J by 1 base, with 6 bases left in between. CDR3 nucleotide sequence: TGCGCCAGCAGCCATGATAAGAACACTGAAGCTTTCTTT. It translates to CASSHDKNTEAFF.

The chain employs TRBV6-2 or TRBV6-3 and TRBJ1-1; possibly TRBD1 for D (5 bases). This CDR3 is built from 16 residues. Germline V lookup: CDR1 MNHEY, CDR2 SVGEGT. Trimming took 0 bases from V and 5 from J, leaving 16 bases between them. The CDR3, as DNA: TGTGCCAGCAGTTACTCGAAGTTAAGGGGAAGGACTGAAGCTTTCTTT. As protein: CASSYSKLRGRTEAFF.

This chain connects TRBV6-5 to TRBJ1-1; D gene unclear. The CDR3 is 17 residues long. Between the trimmed V and J ends, which lost 5 bases and 0 bases, there was a span of 19 bases. Germline lookup yields CDR1 MNHEY and CDR2 SVGAGI. The DNA for the CDR3 is TGTGCCAGCAGTAGTTCCTATGCCATGGAACTGAACACTGAAGCTTTCTTT. It yields the protein CASSSSYAMELNTEAFF.

This clonotype appeared many times. This chain joins TRBV7-9 and TRBJ2-7; TRBD2 matches 7 bases. V shed 1 base and J 0 bases; nucleotides not matched to a gene: 6. Per the germline V gene, CDR1 is SEHNR and CDR2 is FQNEAQ (reference sequence). CDR3 length equals 16 residues. Written as DNA, the CDR3 is TGTGCCAGCAGCTTAGAGGGAGGGAAATTCTCCTACGAGCAGTACTTC. Its translation: CASSLEGGKFSYEQYF.